This T cell receptor (beta chain) is from a study of naive CD8 T cells in extremely preterm neonates listed by TCRdb under 2017. Background for the entire study: TCRbeta CDR3 repertoires of sorted naive CD8+ T cells were compared across four age groups: extremely preterm neonates, term neonates, young children and adults.

Only one count was recorded for this clone. The antigen it recognizes is unknown. Per-base quality was not reported, and no clone a single base away is much larger than it. The CDR3 goes from the cysteine to the phenylalanine over 15 residues. The retained sequence is limited to the CDR3, 45 bases, with the frame set at the first base. V is reduced by 3 bases and J by 2 bases, leaving a spacing of 12 bases between them. In the germline V gene (reference sequence), CDR1 corresponds to MNHEY and CDR2 to SMNVEV. TCRbeta CDR3 regions were amplified from genomic DNA by a two-step, bias-controlled multiplex PCR. The multiplex PCR included primers specific for each TRBV and TRBJ gene segment. TCRbeta repertoire data were generated with the immunoSEQ Assay. On the study's bioinformatics: A relative-frequency ratio and a modified nearest-neighbor algorithm were applied to filter and cluster reads so that closely related sequences were merged. IMGT annotation was the basis for assigning V, D and J genes to CDR3 sequences. Template counts were corrected for PCR amplification bias by normalization and were quantified against synthetic TCR CDR3 analog sequences. Only unique productive sequences, defined as in-frame CDR3 sequences lacking stop codons, were included in the analyses. The immunoSEQ Analyzer software was used to compute clonality, defined as 1 minus Pielou's evenness, and iChao1 richness. Statistical testing was performed in JMP, using Student's t-test or a non-parametric test depending on Shapiro-Wilk normality results. Sourced from immuneACCESS, this table was stored by TCRdb with only in-frame sequences that have V and J called. A share of the clones is absent; for the studies checked, an unresolved V gene accounts for under half, and the remainder has no known explanation. From that table come the V and J calls and clone size; the DNA was used to work out D and trimming. The sample has fewer than 25,000 clones on record, around 88% of them singletons. The top ten clonotypes cover roughly 1% of the sample.

What the study reported, not specific to this receptor: Compared with all other age groups, preterm neonates showed significantly lower iChao1 richness (p < 0.05) along with an even clone distribution, indicating a less rich repertoire. A higher proportion of shared CDR3 nucleotide sequences was found in preterm neonates (roughly 2.5%) than in term neonates (0.4%), young children (about 0.03%) and adults (approximately 0.01%). The authors noted a small sample size and variable productive template counts among preterm samples as limitations. Preterm CDR3s were shorter, with fewer N additions and less junctional trimming, and were closer to germline than those of older groups. To track T cell development within individuals, the authors urged prospective longitudinal studies of preterm and term neonates.

A few extremely preterm deliveries, at about 22-27 weeks of gestation, provided the preterm samples. The study excluded pregnancies involving fetal demise, active maternal HSV infection or known maternal HIV infection. A FACSAria III cell sorter was used to sort live, Annexin V-negative naive CD8+ T cells (CD3+CD8+CD45RA+CCR7+). Per sample, between roughly 17,000 and 110,000 naive CD8+ T cells were obtained by sorting. Preassembled standardized sampling kits were used to collect mixed venous-arterial cord blood. Cord blood was held at room temperature, and processing was completed within 4 hours of collection. Ficoll-Paque density gradient centrifugation of diluted blood was used to isolate mononuclear cells. Mononuclear cells were cryopreserved in about 10% DMSO with approximately 90% FBS and stored long term at -150°C before sorting. Thawed cells were stained with Annexin V and antibodies against CD3, CD8, CCR7 and CD45RA. Genomic DNA was extracted from snap-frozen sorted cell pellets with the DNeasy Blood and Tissue Kit.

Sequencing used naive CD8+ T cells from cord blood. The source of this sequence is a boy who was born preterm. The sequence is built from TRBV27 and TRBJ2-3; the D gene is perhaps TRBD1, on 5 matching bases. The nucleotide sequence is TGTGCCAGCAGTTTGGGGCAGTTTTTCACAGATACGCAGTATTTT. The resulting protein is CASSLGQFFTDTQYF.